The 9 T cell receptor beta chains below come from one sample, sequenced in a study of shared clonotypes between healthy human individuals (TCRdb year 2020). The library was obtained by the immunoSEQ multiplex PCR assay. TCRdb stores this immuneACCESS table with in-frame sequences only. Part of the clones is absent; in the studies checked, under half of the shortfall reflects unresolved V genes, and no reason is known for the rest. The sample yields approximately 2.4 million clones; approximately 94% were counted once. Clones ranked in the top ten supply about 0.13% of the sample. The sample consisted of naive CD4+ T cells sorted from blood. Reading the label with the study, this specimen's cell subset or site is: CD45RA+ positively selected. The origin of the receptors is a young man in good health.

The V gene is TRBV6-5, the J gene TRBJ1-6, with 7 bases matching TRBD1. This CDR3 spans 15 amino acids. Germline lookup yields CDR1 MNHEY and CDR2 SVGAGI. V dropped 2 bases and J dropped 10; count of bases not matched to a gene: 8. In DNA, the CDR3 is TGTGCCAGCAGTTACAGGGGACAGTCGGAATCACCCCTCCACTTT. This translates into CASSYRGQSESPLHF.

The rearrangement joins TRBV7-2 to TRBJ1-5, with a possible D match to TRBD1 (5 bases). V dropped 0 bases and J dropped 6 bases, with 12 bases sitting between them. Germline loops: CDR1 SGHTA, CDR2 FQGNSA. This CDR3 spans 15 amino acids. The CDR3 bases are TGTGCCAGCAGCTTAGCGCTGGGGGGGAGTCAGCCCCAGCATTTT. Its translation: CASSLALGGSQPQHF.

In regard to this clone: One junction end disagrees with the germline gene, perhaps due to a read error. The rearrangement links TRBV5-1 to TRBJ2-1; TRBD1 matches at 7 bases. The CDR3 is made up of 14 amino acids. Germline V gives CDR1 SGHRS, CDR2 YFSETQ. The CDR3: CASRLGQTYNEQFF. CDR3 coding DNA: TGCGCCAGCAGGTTGGGACAGACCTACAATGAGCAGTTCTTC.

The chain couples TRBV6-5 to TRBJ2-3; D is unresolved. Germline V gene sequence: CDR1 MNHEY, CDR2 SVGAGI. V lost 2 bases and J 2 bases, leaving 8 bases between the germline ends. The CDR3 sequence is 14 residues long. In DNA, the CDR3 is TGTGCCAGCAGTTACGACTGGTTCACAGATACGCAGTATTTT. This translates into CASSYDWFTDTQYF.

V is TRBV18 and J is TRBJ2-2; TRBD1 is a possible D gene (6 bases). CDR1 is KGHSH and CDR2 is LQKENI in the germline V gene. V shed 2 bases and J shed 6 bases, with 16 bases lying between them. This CDR3 has 16 residues. DNA for the CDR3: TGTGCCAGCTCACCATTAGACTCCAGGGGTCCCGGGGAGCTGTTTTTT. Translating it yields CASSPLDSRGPGELFF. Combining the CDR3 with reference TRBV18 and TRBJ2-2 gives the whole variable domain NAGVMQNPRHLVRRRGQEARLRCSPMKGHSHVYWYRQLPEEGLKFMVYLQKENIIDESGMPKERFSAEFPKEGPSILRIQQVVRGDSAAYFCASSPLDSRGPGELFFGEGSRLTVL.

The V gene is TRBV5-1, the J gene TRBJ2-5, with D possibly called TRBD1 or TRBD2 (5 bases each). Trimming cost V 0 bases and J 3 bases, with 9 bases left between them. CDR1 is SGHRS and CDR2 is YFSETQ in the germline V gene. CDR3 length equals 14 residues. CDR3 amino acids: CASSLEWGKETQYF. CDR3 DNA sequence: TGCGCCAGCAGCTTGGAGTGGGGGAAAGAGACCCAGTACTTC.

This sequence joins TRBV28 and TRBJ1-5; D not certain. This CDR3 comprises 15 residues. Germline assignment: CDR1 MDHEN and CDR2 SYDVKM. Trimming took 2 bases from V and 0 from J, leaving 8 bases between them. CDR3 loop: CASSLQLTSNQPQHF. CDR3 DNA sequence: TGTGCCAGCAGTTTACAATTAACTAGCAATCAGCCCCAGCATTTT.

This clone has only one observation. This chain uses TRBV10-2 with TRBJ2-7; a weak D match, TRBD1 (6 bases). In germline, CDR1 is WSHSY, CDR2 SAAADI. The CDR3 totals 15 residues. V gave up 6 bases and J gave up 3 bases, with 18 bases separating them. The CDR3 coding sequence is TGCGCCAGCAGCAGTGCCCCTTCAGGGGTCTACGAGCAGTACTTC. Translated, it gives CASSSAPSGVYEQYF.

For the CDR3, the DNA is TGTGCCAGTAGTTCATTCCGGACAGGGGACAATTCACCCCTCCACTTT. Its protein product is CASSSFRTGDNSPLHF. This rearrangement joins TRBV19 to TRBJ1-6; 9 bases fit TRBD1. The germline V gene encodes CDR1 LNHDA and CDR2 SQIVND (reference sequence). The ends lost 5 bases at V and 7 bases at J; junction bases unmatched: 9. The CDR3 runs 16 residues.